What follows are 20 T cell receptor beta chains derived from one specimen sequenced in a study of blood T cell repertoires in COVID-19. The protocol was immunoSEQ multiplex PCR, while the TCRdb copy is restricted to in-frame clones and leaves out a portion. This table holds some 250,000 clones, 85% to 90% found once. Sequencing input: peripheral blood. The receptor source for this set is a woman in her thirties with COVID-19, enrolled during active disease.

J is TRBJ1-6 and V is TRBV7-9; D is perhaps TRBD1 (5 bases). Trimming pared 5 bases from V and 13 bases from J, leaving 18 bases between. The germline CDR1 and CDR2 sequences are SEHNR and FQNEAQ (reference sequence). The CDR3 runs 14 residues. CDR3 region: CASSPSAGVRPLHF. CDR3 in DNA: TGTGCCAGCAGCCCGTCGGCGGGGGTTCGGCCCCTCCACTTT.

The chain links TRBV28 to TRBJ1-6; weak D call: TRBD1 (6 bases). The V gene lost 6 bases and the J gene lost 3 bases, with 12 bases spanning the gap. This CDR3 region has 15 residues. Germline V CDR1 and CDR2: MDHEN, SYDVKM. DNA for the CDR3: TGTGCCAGCAGGACATTACAGGGCTATAATTCACCCCTCCACTTT. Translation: CASRTLQGYNSPLHF.

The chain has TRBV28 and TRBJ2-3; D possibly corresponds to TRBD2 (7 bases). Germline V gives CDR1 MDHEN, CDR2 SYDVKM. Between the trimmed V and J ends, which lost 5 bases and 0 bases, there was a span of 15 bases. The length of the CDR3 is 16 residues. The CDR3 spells CASSTIGGPSTDTQYF. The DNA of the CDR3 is TGTGCCAGCAGTACTATCGGGGGGCCTAGCACAGATACGCAGTATTTT.

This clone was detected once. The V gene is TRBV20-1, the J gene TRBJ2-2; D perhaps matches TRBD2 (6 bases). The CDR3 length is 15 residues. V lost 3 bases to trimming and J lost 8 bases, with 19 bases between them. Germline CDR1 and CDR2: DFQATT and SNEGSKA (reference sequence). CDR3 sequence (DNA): TGCAGTGCTAGTCCAGTCGAGCGGGCCGGGGGGGAGCTGTTTTTT. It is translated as CSASPVERAGGELFF.

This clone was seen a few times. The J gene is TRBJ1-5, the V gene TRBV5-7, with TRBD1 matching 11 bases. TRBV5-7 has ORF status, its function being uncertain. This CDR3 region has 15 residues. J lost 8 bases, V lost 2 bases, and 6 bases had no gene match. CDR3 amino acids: CASSLGTGGKKPQHF. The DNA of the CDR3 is TGTGCCAGCAGCTTAGGGACAGGGGGGAAGAAGCCCCAGCATTTT.

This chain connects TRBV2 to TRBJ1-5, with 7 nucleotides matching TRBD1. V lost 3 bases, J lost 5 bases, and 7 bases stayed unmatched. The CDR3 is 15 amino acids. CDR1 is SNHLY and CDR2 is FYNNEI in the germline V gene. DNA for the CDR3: TGTGCCAGCAGTGAGGCCACAGGGGTAGATCAGCCCCAGCATTTT. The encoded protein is CASSEATGVDQPQHF.

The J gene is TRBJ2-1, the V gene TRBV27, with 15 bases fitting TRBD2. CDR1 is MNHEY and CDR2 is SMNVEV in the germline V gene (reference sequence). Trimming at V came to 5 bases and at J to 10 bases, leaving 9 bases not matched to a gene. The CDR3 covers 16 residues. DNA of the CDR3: TGTGCCAGCAGTCTCGGACTAGCGGGGGGGCCTCTCGAGCAGTTCTTC. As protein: CASSLGLAGGPLEQFF.

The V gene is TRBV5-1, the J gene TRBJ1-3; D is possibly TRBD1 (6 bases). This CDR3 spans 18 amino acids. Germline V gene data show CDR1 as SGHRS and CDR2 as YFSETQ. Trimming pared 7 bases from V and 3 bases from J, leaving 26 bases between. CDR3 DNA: TGCGCCAGCCTTAACGGACAGATCCCCCCCTTCCGTGGAAACACCATATATTTT. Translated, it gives CASLNGQIPPFRGNTIYF.

CDR3 protein: CATSPQQGGTEAFF. The CDR3 DNA is TGTGCCACCAGCCCTCAGCAGGGAGGAACTGAAGCTTTCTTT. V usage is TRBV15 and J usage is TRBJ1-1, with a weak D call TRBD1 (5 bases). The V and J ends lost 5 bases and 5 bases respectively, with 15 bases between them. Germline lookup yields CDR1 LNHNV and CDR2 YYDKDF (reference sequence). This CDR3 contains 14 residues.

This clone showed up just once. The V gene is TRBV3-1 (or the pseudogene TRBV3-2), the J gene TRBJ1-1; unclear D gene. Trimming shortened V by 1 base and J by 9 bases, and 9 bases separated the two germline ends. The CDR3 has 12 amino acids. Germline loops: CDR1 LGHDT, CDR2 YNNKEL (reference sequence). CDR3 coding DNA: TGTGCCAGCAGCCAAGGGGTGACTCAAGCTTTCTTT. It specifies CASSQGVTQAFF.

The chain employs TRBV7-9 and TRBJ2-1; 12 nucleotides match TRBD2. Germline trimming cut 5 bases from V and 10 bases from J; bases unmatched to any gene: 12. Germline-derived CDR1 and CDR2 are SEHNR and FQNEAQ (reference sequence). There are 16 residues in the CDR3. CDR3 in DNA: TGTGCCAGCAGCCCTAACCTAGCGGGGGGGGGCTTGGAGCAGTTCTTC. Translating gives CASSPNLAGGGLEQFF.

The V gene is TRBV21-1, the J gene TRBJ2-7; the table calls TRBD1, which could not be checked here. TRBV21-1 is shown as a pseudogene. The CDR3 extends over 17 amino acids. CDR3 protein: CASSIWVRDTFSYEQYF. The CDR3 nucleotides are TGTGCCAGCAGCATTTGGGTGCGAGACACCTTCTCCTACGAGCAGTACTTC.

CDR3 residues: CASSGGARVSYNEQFF. CDR3 nucleotides: TGTGCCAGCAGCGGGGGCGCCAGGGTTTCGTACAATGAGCAGTTCTTC. J is TRBJ2-1 and V is TRBV9; perhaps TRBD1 as D (5 bases). Trimming took off 3 bases at V and 4 bases at J, with 17 bases between the two ends. CDR3 length equals 16 residues. CDR1 and CDR2 from the germline V gene are SGDLS and YYNGEE.

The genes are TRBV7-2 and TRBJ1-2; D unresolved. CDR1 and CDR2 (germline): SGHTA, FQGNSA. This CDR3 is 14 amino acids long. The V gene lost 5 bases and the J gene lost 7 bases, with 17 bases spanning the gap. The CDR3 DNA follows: TGTGCCAGCAGCCCCGGCCGATACAGCGGTGGCTACACCTTC. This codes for CASSPGRYSGGYTF.

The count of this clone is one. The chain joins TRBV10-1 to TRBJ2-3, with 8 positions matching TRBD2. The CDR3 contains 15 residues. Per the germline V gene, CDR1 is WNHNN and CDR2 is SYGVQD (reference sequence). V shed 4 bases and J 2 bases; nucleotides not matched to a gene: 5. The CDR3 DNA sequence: TGCGCCAGCAGTGCCATAGCGGGGAACACAGATACGCAGTATTTT. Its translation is CASSAIAGNTDTQYF.

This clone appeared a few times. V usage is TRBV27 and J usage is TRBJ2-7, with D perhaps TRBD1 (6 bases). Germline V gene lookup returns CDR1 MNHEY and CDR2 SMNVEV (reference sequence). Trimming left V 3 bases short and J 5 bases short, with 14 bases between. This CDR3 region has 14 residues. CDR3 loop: CASSFGQGQNEQYF. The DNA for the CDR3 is TGTGCCAGCAGTTTCGGGCAGGGGCAAAACGAGCAGTACTTC.

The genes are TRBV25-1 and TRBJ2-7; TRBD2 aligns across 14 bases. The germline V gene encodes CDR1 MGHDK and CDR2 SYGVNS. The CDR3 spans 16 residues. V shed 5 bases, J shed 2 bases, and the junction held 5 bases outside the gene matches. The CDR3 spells CASSKGLAGAPYEQYF. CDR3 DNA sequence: TGTGCCAGCAGTAAGGGACTAGCGGGGGCCCCCTACGAGCAGTACTTC.

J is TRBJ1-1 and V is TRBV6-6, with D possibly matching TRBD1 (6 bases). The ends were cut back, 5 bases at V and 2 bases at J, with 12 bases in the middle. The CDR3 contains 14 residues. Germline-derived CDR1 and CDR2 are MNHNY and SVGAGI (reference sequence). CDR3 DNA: TGTGCCAGCAGTGAGGACAGTCCCAACACTGAAGCTTTCTTT. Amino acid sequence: CASSEDSPNTEAFF.

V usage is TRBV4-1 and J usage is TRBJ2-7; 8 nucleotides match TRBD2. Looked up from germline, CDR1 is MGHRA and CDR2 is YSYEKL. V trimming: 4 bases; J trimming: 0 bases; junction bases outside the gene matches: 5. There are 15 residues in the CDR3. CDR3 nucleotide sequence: TGCGCCAGCAGCCCGACGGCGGGGGGCTCCTACGAGCAGTACTTC. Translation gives CASSPTAGGSYEQYF.

The CDR3 DNA reads TGTGCCAGCAGCTTAAGTGTACCCCCCGAGTACGAGCAGTACTTC. Its translation: CASSLSVPPEYEQYF. This chain connects TRBV7-6 to TRBJ2-7; D is unclear. With 2 bases removed from V and 4 bases from J, the gap between germline ends came to 15 bases. CDR1 and CDR2 from the germline V gene are SGHVS and FNYEAQ. The CDR3 runs 15 residues.